Below, one TCR beta chain is given with its context. Reprocessing the 5' RACE reads, TCRdb reports a single entry for every CDR3 protein and omits DNA. The table lists 150,000 or so distinct CDR3 sequences, with about a fifth in the top ten. This sample stems from a study of T cells expressing NK-cell markers. What was sequenced was blood T cells: a sorted CD56 or NKG2C T cell subset, CD4+ or CD8+ T cells, or bulk PBMC T cells (not recorded which). This TCR derives from a woman aged 18-70 years in good health.

This CDR3 is CASSGSFMLAGVAAQYF. V usage is TRBV6-1 and J usage is TRBJ2-5; with no DNA, the TCRdb D assignment of TRBD2 cannot be verified. Germline lookup yields CDR1 MNHNS and CDR2 SASEGT. The CDR3 has 17 amino acids.